This TCR beta chain was recovered during a study of vaccination effects on CD4 cells after COVID-19. When around nine days of culture had elapsed, CD4+ T cells were isolated. This clone was picked up one time. Its antigen remains unknown. Generated by immunoSEQ multiplex PCR, the TCRdb table keeps only in-frame clones and is missing some. The sample includes tens of thousands of clones, 68% seen only once; the top ten take 4% to 5%. This material consisted of CD4+ T cells from PBMCs cultured without peptide, taken before COVID-19 vaccination. The clonotype originates from a human donor who received a COVID-19 vaccine.

The CDR3 region has the DNA TGTGCCAGCAGTGAAGAAGTAGGGACAGGTAACAATGAGCAGTTCTTC. Protein: CASSEEVGTGNNEQFF. The chain couples TRBV6-1 to TRBJ2-1, with 8 bases aligning to TRBD1. The CDR3 has 16 amino acids. Germline CDR1 reads MNHNS; CDR2 reads SASEGT. The ends lost 1 base at V and 5 bases at J; junction bases unmatched: 7.